Listed below are T cell receptor beta chains from one sample, sequenced in a study of cytomegalovirus exposure and HLA in healthy donors. Produced via immunoSEQ multiplex PCR; TCRdb's table is partial and in-frame only. The profile shows 100,000 to 150,000 clones, around 71% of them singletons. Material: PBMCs. Every receptor here comes from a woman between 55 and 75 years old in good health and CMV-seropositive. The CDR3 runs from the conserved cysteine through the conserved F or W. The order of the fields is clone size, D gene, V gene, J gene, CDR3 length, CDR3 protein, CDR3 DNA. D genes are given only for firm matches. Rows give clone size only sometimes, using once, few, many, or a class for an expanded clone.

-	-	TRBV9	TRBJ1-2	14	CASSAQGANYGYTF	TGTGCCAGCAGCGCGCAGGGTGCTAACTATGGCTACACCTTC
-	TRBD1	TRBV5-1	TRBJ2-7	13	CASQTGTSYEQYF	TGCGCCAGTCAGACAGGGACCTCCTACGAGCAGTACTTC
-	-	TRBV7-6	TRBJ2-2	16	CASSLGDTDGTGELFF	TGTGCCAGCAGCTTAGGGGACACGGATGGGACCGGGGAGCTGTTTTTT
few	TRBD1	TRBV23-1	TRBJ2-5	13	CARPQGNQETQYF	TGCGCCAGACCACAGGGGAACCAAGAGACCCAGTACTTC
-	-	TRBV7-3	TRBJ2-1	15	CASSPDPGRYNEQFF	TGTGCCAGCAGTCCCGATCCGGGGAGGTACAATGAGCAGTTCTTC
-	-	TRBV5-4	TRBJ2-7	14	CASSFRLGGDEQYF	TGTGCCAGCAGCTTCCGGCTAGGCGGCGACGAGCAGTACTTC
-	-	TRBV6-5	TRBJ2-7	15	CASSYSSTIAYEQYF	TGTGCCAGCAGTTACTCGAGCACCATAGCCTACGAGCAGTACTTC
-	-	TRBV9	TRBJ2-5	11	CASSASGTQYF	TGTGCCAGCAGCGCCTCCGGGACCCAGTACTTC
-	-	TRBV2	TRBJ2-3	13	CASKKDSTDTQYF	TGTGCCAGCAAAAAGGACTCCACAGATACGCAGTATTTT
-	-	TRBV5-1	TRBJ2-7	16	CASSFKTGSPPDEQYF	TGCGCCAGCAGCTTTAAGACAGGTTCACCACCCGATGAGCAGTACTTC
-	TRBD1	TRBV2	TRBJ2-7	13	CASSETGGSEQYF	TGTGCCAGCAGTGAAACAGGGGGCAGCGAGCAGTACTTC
-	TRBD1	TRBV5-1	TRBJ2-3	12	CASRTGADTQYF	TGCGCCAGCAGGACAGGGGCAGATACGCAGTATTTT
-	TRBD1	TRBV6-5	TRBJ1-4	16	CASSYADRGTNEKLFF	TGTGCCAGCAGTTACGCTGACAGGGGAACTAATGAAAAACTGTTTTTT
few	TRBD1	TRBV10-3	TRBJ1-4	14	CAISSGTGNEKLFF	TGTGCCATCAGTTCCGGGACAGGGAATGAAAAACTGTTTTTT
once	-	TRBV19	TRBJ1-1	16	CASSPSRRGGSTEAFF	TGTGCCAGTAGCCCCTCTCGTAGGGGAGGAAGCACTGAAGCTTTCTTT
-	TRBD1	TRBV6-6	TRBJ2-3	14	CASSLRDRSDTQYF	TGTGCCAGCAGTCTTAGGGACAGGTCAGATACGCAGTATTTT
once	-	TRBV11-2	TRBJ1-6	15	CASSPLTGFPSPLHF	TGTGCCAGCAGCCCACTGACAGGTTTCCCTTCACCCCTCCACTTT
-	TRBD1	TRBV18	TRBJ1-5	14	CASSQGQGNQPQHF	TGTGCCAGCTCACAGGGACAGGGGAATCAGCCCCAGCATTTT
medium-sized	TRBD1	TRBV10-2	TRBJ2-3	15	CASSEQGESTDTQYF	TGCGCCAGCAGTGAGCAGGGGGAAAGCACAGATACGCAGTATTTT
-	TRBD1	TRBV7-9	TRBJ1-2	13	CAIPDRINYGYTF	TGTGCCATCCCGGACAGGATCAACTATGGCTACACCTTC
-	-	TRBV5-1	TRBJ2-1	13	CASVNGSYNEQFF	TGCGCCAGCGTGAACGGCTCCTACAATGAGCAGTTCTTC
-	TRBD1	TRBV6-5	TRBJ1-5	14	CASSPGQGGQPQHF	TGTGCCAGCAGTCCTGGACAGGGCGGGCAGCCCCAGCATTTT